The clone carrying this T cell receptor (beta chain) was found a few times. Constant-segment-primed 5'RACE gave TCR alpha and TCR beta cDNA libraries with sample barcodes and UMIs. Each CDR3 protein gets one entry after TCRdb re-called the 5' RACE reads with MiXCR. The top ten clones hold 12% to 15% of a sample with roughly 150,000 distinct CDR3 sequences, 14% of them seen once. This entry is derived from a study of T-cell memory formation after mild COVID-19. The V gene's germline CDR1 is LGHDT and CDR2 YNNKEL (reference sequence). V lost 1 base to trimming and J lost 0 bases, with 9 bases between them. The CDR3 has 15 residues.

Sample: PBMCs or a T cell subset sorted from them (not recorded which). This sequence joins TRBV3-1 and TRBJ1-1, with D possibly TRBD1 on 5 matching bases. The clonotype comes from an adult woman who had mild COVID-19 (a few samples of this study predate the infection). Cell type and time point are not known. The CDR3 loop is CASSQGGVMNTEAFF. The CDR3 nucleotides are TGTGCCAGCAGCCAAGGGGGCGTGATGAACACTGAAGCTTTCTTT.